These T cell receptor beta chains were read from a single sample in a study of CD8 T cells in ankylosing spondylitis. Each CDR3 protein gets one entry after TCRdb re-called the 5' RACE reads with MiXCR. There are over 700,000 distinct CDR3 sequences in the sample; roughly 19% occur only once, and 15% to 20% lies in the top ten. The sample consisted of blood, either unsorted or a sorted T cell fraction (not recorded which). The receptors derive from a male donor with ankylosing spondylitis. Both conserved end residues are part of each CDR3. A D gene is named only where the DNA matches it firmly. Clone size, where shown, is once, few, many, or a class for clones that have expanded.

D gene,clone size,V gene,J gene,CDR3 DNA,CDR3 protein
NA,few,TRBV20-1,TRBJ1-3,TGCAGTGCTCTCAGGGACTCTGGAAACACCATATATTTT,CSALRDSGNTIYF
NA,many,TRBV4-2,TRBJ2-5,TGTGCCAGCAGCCAAGGATCGGAGACCCAGTACTTC,CASSQGSETQYF
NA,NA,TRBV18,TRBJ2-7,TGTGCCAGCTCACCGGAGGCGGCAGGGAGCTCCTACGAGCAGTACTTC,CASSPEAAGSSYEQYF
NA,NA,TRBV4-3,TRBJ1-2,TGCGCCAGCAGCCCTACGAGGCGAGGAGACTATGGCTACACCTTC,CASSPTRRGDYGYTF
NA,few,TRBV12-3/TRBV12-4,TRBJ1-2,TGTGCCAGCAGTTTTGATCCGTACGCCTATGGCTACACCTTC,CASSFDPYAYGYTF
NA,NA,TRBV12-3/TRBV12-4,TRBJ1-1,TGTGCCAGCAGTTTAGGTGTGGCAGGGCTCACCGAAGCTTTCTTT,CASSLGVAGLTEAFF
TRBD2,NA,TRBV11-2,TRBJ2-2,TGTGCCAGCAGCTTGTTAACTAGCGGGAGTACCGGGGAGCTGTTTTTT,CASSLLTSGSTGELFF
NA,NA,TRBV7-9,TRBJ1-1,TGTGCCAGCAGCTTAGCGACGGCCACTGAAGCTTTCTTT,CASSLATATEAFF
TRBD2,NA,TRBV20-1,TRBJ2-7,TGCAGCCGACCTAGCGGGGACGAGCAGTACTTC,CSRPSGDEQYF
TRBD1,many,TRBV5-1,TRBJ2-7,TGCGCCAGCAGCGGACAGGGGAACGGCGAGCAGTACTTC,CASSGQGNGEQYF
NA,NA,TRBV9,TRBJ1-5,TGTGCCAGCAGCGTTTGGGGTTTTAGGGCAGGGTATTCCAATCAGCCCCAGCATTTT,CASSVWGFRAGYSNQPQHF
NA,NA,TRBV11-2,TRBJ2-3,TGTGCCAGCACCCCAATTGGGGCGGGGGATACGCAGTATTTT,CASTPIGAGDTQYF
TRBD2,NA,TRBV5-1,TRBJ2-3,TGCGCCAGCAGCTTGGAGGGCGGGAGGTTAAATACGCAGTATTTT,CASSLEGGRLNTQYF
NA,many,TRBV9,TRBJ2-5,TGTGCCAGCAGCGGAGCGGGTGATTTGGGGGGCTGGGAGACCCAGTACTTC,CASSGAGDLGGWETQYF
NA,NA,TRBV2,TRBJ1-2,TGTGCCAGCAGTGAAACAGACAACTATGGCTACACCTTC,CASSETDNYGYTF
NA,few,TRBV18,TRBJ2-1,TGTGCCAGCTCACCAGGCTGGGATGAGCAGTTCTTC,CASSPGWDEQFF
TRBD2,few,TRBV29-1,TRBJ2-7,TGCAGCGTTTTCAGCGGGAGCTCCTACGAGCAGTACTTC,CSVFSGSSYEQYF
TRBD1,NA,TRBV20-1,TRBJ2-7,TGCAGTGCCAGACAGGGGGCCTACGAGCAGTACTTC,CSARQGAYEQYF
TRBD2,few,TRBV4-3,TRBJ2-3,TGCGCCAGCAGCCAAGTCCCTAGCGGGTACACAGATACGCAGTATTTT,CASSQVPSGYTDTQYF
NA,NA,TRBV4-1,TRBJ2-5,TGCGCCAGCAGCCAAGGGGTAGGTTGGGACCAAGAGACCCAGTACTTC,CASSQGVGWDQETQYF
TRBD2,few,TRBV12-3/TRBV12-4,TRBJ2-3,TGTGCCAGCAGTTGGGCTAGCGGGGCAACAGATACGCAGTATTTT,CASSWASGATDTQYF
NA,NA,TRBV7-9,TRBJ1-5,TGTGCCAGCAGCGGCAGGGGCCCCGGCAATCAGCCCCAGCATTTT,CASSGRGPGNQPQHF
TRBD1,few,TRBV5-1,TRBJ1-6,TGCGCCAGCAGCCTAGGACAGGAAAGTTTTAATTCACCCCTCCACTTT,CASSLGQESFNSPLHF
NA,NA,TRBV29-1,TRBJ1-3,TGCAGCGTATGGGGGGAAGCAATCTCTGGAAACACCATATATTTT,CSVWGEAISGNTIYF
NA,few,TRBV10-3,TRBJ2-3,TGTGCCATCAGTGAGGCCAGGGATGGGGATACGCAGTATTTT,CAISEARDGDTQYF
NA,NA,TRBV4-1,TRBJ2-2,TGCGCCAGCAGCCCCCCCCCGGGGCACACTTCGAACACCGGGGAGCTGTTTTTT,CASSPPPGHTSNTGELFF
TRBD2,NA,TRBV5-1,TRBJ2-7,TGCGCCAGCAGCTTGGGTGTTAGCGGGAGTCTCGAGCAGTACTTC,CASSLGVSGSLEQYF
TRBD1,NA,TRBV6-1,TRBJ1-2,TGTGCCAGCACCCGGGACAGGAACTATGGCTACACCTTC,CASTRDRNYGYTF
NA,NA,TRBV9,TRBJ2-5,TGTGCCAGCAGCGTCCTACAGGGAGCGGAGACCCAGTACTTC,CASSVLQGAETQYF
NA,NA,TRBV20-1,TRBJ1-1,TGCAGTGCCCCTCGTGGGCGGTTGAACACTGAAGCTTTCTTT,CSAPRGRLNTEAFF
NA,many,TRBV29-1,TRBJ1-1,TGCAGCGTTGTCAGAGGAGGGACGAACACTGAAGCTTTCTTT,CSVVRGGTNTEAFF
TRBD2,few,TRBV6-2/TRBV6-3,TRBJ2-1,TGTGCCAGCAGTTACAGTCTGTCACTAGCGGGAAACTACAATGAGCAGTTCTTC,CASSYSLSLAGNYNEQFF
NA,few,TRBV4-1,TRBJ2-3,TGCGCCAGCACCCTGGGGGCAGCGACAGATACGCAGTATTTT,CASTLGAATDTQYF
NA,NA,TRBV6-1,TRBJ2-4,TGTGCCAGCAGCCAGGGCCTAGGTGGTAACATTCAGTACTTC,CASSQGLGGNIQYF
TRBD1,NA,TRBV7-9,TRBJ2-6,TGTGCCAGCAGGGTCGGGACAGGGGGATCCGGGGCCAACGTCCTGACTTTC,CASRVGTGGSGANVLTF
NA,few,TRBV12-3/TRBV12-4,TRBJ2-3,TGTGCCAGCCGGTCAGTTTGGAGCACAGATACGCAGTATTTT,CASRSVWSTDTQYF
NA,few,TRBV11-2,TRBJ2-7,TGTGCCAGCAGCTTAGATTATAGGGAGCCCTACGAGCAGTACTTC,CASSLDYREPYEQYF
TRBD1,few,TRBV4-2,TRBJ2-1,TGTGCCAGCAGCCAAGATTGGACAGGGGTCTCCTACAATGAGCAGTTCTTC,CASSQDWTGVSYNEQFF
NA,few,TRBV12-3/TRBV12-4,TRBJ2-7,TGTGCCAGCAGTTTAGTAGGGTTAGGGGACTACGAGCAGTACTTC,CASSLVGLGDYEQYF